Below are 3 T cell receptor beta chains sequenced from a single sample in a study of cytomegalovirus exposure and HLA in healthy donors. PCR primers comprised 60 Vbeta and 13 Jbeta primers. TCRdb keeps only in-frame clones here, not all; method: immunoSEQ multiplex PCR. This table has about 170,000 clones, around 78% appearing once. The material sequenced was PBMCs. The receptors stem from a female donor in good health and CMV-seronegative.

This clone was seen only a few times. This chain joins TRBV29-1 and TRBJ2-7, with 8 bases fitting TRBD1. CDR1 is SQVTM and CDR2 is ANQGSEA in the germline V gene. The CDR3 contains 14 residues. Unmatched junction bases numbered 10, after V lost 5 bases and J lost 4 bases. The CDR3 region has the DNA TGCAGCGTTCAGTCCGGGACAGGCCGATACGAGCAGTACTTC. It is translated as CSVQSGTGRYEQYF.

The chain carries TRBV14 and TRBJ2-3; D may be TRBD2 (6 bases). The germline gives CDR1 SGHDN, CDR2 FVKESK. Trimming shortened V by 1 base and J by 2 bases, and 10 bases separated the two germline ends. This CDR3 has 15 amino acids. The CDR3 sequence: CASSQAGTYTDTQYF. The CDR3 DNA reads TGTGCCAGCAGCCAAGCGGGGACTTACACAGATACGCAGTATTTT.

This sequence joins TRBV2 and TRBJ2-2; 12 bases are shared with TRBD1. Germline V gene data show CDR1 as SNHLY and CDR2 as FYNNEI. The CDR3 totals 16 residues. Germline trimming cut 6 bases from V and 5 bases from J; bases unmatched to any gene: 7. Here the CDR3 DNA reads TGTGCCAGCAGAGAGGGACAGGGGGCATGGACCGGGGAGCTGTTTTTT. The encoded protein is CASREGQGAWTGELFF.